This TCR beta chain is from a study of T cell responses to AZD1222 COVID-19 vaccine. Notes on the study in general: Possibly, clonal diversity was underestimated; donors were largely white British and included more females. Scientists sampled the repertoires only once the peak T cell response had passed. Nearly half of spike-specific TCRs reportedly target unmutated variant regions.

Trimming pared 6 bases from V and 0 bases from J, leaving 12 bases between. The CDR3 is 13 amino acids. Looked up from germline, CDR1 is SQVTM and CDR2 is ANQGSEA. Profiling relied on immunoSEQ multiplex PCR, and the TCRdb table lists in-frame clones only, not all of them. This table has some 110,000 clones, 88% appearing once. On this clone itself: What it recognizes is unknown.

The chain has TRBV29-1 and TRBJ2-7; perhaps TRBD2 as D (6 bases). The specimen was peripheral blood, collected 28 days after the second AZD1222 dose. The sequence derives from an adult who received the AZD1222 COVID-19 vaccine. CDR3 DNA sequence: TGCAGCGTCCAAGGACTATCCTCCTACGAGCAGTACTTC. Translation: CSVQGLSSYEQYF.